This is a list of T cell receptor beta chains from one sample in a study of blood T cell repertoires in COVID-19. Measured with immunoSEQ multiplex PCR; TCRdb has only the in-frame clones, and not every one. The table records over 300,000 clones, nearly 90% of them present only once. The material sequenced was peripheral blood. These receptor sequences come from a man aged 18 to 29 with active or convalescent COVID-19. Each CDR3 is given with its conserved first and last residue. D genes are given only for firm matches. Size is stated for part of the rows, as once, few or many counts, or as a class when the clone is expanded.

j_gene | d_gene | v_gene | abundance | CDR3aa | CDR3nt
TRBJ1-4 | - | TRBV4-1 | - | CASSQGQGSYGVNEKLFF | TGCGCCAGCAGCCAAGGGCAGGGGTCCTACGGGGTGAATGAAAAACTGTTTTTT
TRBJ1-2 | - | TRBV29-1 | once | CSVEDQTVSSFYGYTF | TGCAGCGTTGAAGACCAGACAGTCTCAAGCTTCTATGGCTACACCTTC
TRBJ2-3 | - | TRBV4-3 | - | CASSGRGLVTDTQYF | TGCGCCAGCAGCGGTCGGGGGTTGGTCACAGATACGCAGTATTTT
TRBJ2-2 | TRBD1 | TRBV6-2/TRBV6-3 | - | CASSYTGGNTGELFF | TGTGCCAGCAGTTATACAGGGGGTAACACCGGGGAGCTGTTTTTT
TRBJ1-1 | - | TRBV10-3 | - | CAISGQENTEAFF | TGTGCCATCAGTGGACAGGAGAACACTGAAGCTTTCTTT
TRBJ1-2 | TRBD1 | TRBV27 | once | CASTPGGIYGYTF | TGTGCCAGCACACCAGGGGGGATCTATGGCTACACCTTC
TRBJ2-1 | TRBD2 | TRBV11-2 | - | CASSLDHGLAGEKQFF | TGTGCCAGCAGCTTAGATCACGGACTAGCGGGGGAGAAACAGTTCTTC
TRBJ1-5 | TRBD1 | TRBV18 | - | CASSGQEYQPQHF | TGTGCCAGCTCAGGACAGGAGTATCAGCCCCAGCATTTT
TRBJ1-3 | - | TRBV7-9 | - | CASSWGPNTSGNTIYF | TGTGCCAGCAGCTGGGGGCCCAACACCTCTGGAAACACCATATATTTT
TRBJ2-5 | - | TRBV27 | - | CASSIRGETQYF | TGTGCCAGCAGTATAAGGGGAGAGACCCAGTACTTC
TRBJ2-7 | TRBD1 | TRBV7-2 | - | CASSTLQTGGPYEQYF | TGTGCCAGCAGCACACTACAAACAGGGGGCCCCTACGAGCAGTACTTC
TRBJ1-3 | - | TRBV6-5 | - | CASSYSKQGGGNTIYF | TGTGCCAGCAGTTACTCGAAACAGGGTGGAGGAAACACCATATATTTT
TRBJ1-3 | - | TRBV5-1 | once | CASSSTGASSGNTIYF | TGCGCCAGCAGCTCCACGGGAGCGAGCTCTGGAAACACCATATATTTT
TRBJ2-6 | TRBD2 | TRBV15 | - | CATSSLTSVTSGANVLTF | TGTGCCACCAGCTCTTTGACTAGCGTAACTTCTGGGGCCAACGTCCTGACTTTC
TRBJ2-2 | TRBD1 | TRBV5-1 | - | CASSPQTGGTGELFF | TGCGCCAGCAGCCCCCAGACAGGGGGCACCGGGGAGCTGTTTTTT
TRBJ1-1 | - | TRBV4-3 | - | CASSQATINTEAFF | TGCGCCAGCAGCCAAGCTACTATTAACACTGAAGCTTTCTTT
TRBJ1-5 | TRBD1 | TRBV7-8 | - | CASSADRAQPQHF | TGTGCCAGCAGCGCGGACAGGGCTCAGCCCCAGCATTTT
TRBJ1-2 | - | TRBV7-2 | - | CASSLEVLANYGYTF | TGTGCCAGCAGCTTAGAAGTATTAGCTAACTATGGCTACACCTTC
TRBJ2-1 | - | TRBV7-3 | - | CASSLTIGNEQFF | TGTGCCAGCAGCTTAACGATCGGCAATGAGCAGTTCTTC
TRBJ1-5 | - | TRBV27 | - | CASSIIGGNQPQHF | TGTGCCAGCAGTATCATCGGGGGTAATCAGCCCCAGCATTTT
TRBJ1-2 | - | TRBV7-8 | - | CASSRARVNYGYTF | TGTGCCAGCAGCCGCGCCAGGGTCAACTATGGCTACACCTTC
TRBJ2-7 | TRBD1 | TRBV6-5 | once | CASSPPGTGSYEQYF | TGTGCCAGCAGCCCCCCCGGGACAGGGTCTTACGAGCAGTACTTC
TRBJ2-7 | - | TRBV28 | - | CASSPDRLSTEQYF | TGTGCCAGCAGTCCAGACAGACTCAGCACCGAGCAGTACTTC
TRBJ1-3 | TRBD1 | TRBV6-5 | - | CASSSDRVFGNTIYF | TGTGCCAGCAGTTCGGACAGGGTGTTTGGAAACACCATATATTTT
TRBJ1-2 | TRBD1 | TRBV19 | - | CASSIDRGQSGYTF | TGTGCCAGTAGTATTGACAGGGGGCAGAGTGGCTACACCTTC
TRBJ1-5 | - | TRBV7-9 | - | CASSLESSGFNQPQHF | TGTGCCAGCAGCTTAGAGTCATCGGGGTTCAATCAGCCCCAGCATTTT
TRBJ2-4 | - | TRBV29-1 | - | CSVSGAPNIQYF | TGCAGCGTTTCAGGGGCTCCAAACATTCAGTACTTC
TRBJ1-3 | - | TRBV24-1 | once | CATSDGRDSGNTIYF | TGTGCCACCAGTGATGGCAGGGATTCTGGAAACACCATATATTTT
TRBJ2-7 | - | TRBV4-1 | - | CASSPTRGRESDEQYF | TGCGCCAGCAGCCCTACAAGGGGCAGGGAAAGCGACGAGCAGTACTTC
TRBJ1-2 | TRBD1 | TRBV3-1/TRBV3-2 | - | CASSHTRGRNYGYTF | TGTGCCAGCAGCCACACGAGGGGGCGCAACTATGGCTACACCTTC
TRBJ2-7 | TRBD2 | TRBV19 | once | CASSSRLAGVGEQYF | TGTGCCAGTAGTTCCCGACTAGCGGGAGTAGGCGAGCAGTACTTC
TRBJ1-2 | - | TRBV9 | once | CASSVTGGGVDYGYTF | TGTGCCAGCAGCGTTACTGGTGGGGGGGTAGACTATGGCTACACCTTC
TRBJ2-3 | - | TRBV18 | - | CASSPRGDTQYF | TGTGCCAGCTCACCCCGGGGAGATACGCAGTATTTT
TRBJ2-1 | - | TRBV11-2 | - | CASSPGHLHNEQFF | TGTGCCAGCAGTCCGGGACACCTTCACAATGAGCAGTTCTTC
TRBJ2-1 | - | TRBV5-1 | - | CASSLLDSSYNEQFF | TGCGCCAGCAGCTTGTTAGATAGCTCCTACAATGAGCAGTTCTTC
TRBJ1-2 | TRBD1 | TRBV7-3 | - | CASSFDRGLGYTF | TGTGCCAGCAGCTTCGACAGGGGGCTTGGCTACACCTTC
TRBJ1-1 | - | TRBV7-2 | - | CASSFSGISTRTEAFF | TGTGCCAGCAGCTTTAGTGGTATCTCTACGAGGACTGAAGCTTTCTTT
TRBJ1-1 | TRBD1 | TRBV5-6 | - | CASSLSGTANTEAFF | TGTGCCAGCAGCTTGAGTGGGACAGCGAACACTGAAGCTTTCTTT
TRBJ1-2 | TRBD1 | TRBV10-3 | - | CAIPGTGAYGYTF | TGTGCCATCCCCGGGACAGGGGCCTATGGCTACACCTTC
TRBJ1-5 | TRBD1 | TRBV7-9 | - | CASSSGTGKSQPQHF | TGTGCCAGCAGCTCCGGGACAGGGAAAAGTCAGCCCCAGCATTTT
TRBJ1-5 | - | TRBV6-6 | - | CASSSLISNQPQHF | TGTGCCAGCAGTTCCCTAATTAGCAATCAGCCCCAGCATTTT
TRBJ2-1 | - | TRBV28 | - | CASSLWGGGARNEQFF | TGTGCCAGCAGTTTATGGGGCGGGGGCGCCCGCAATGAGCAGTTCTTC
TRBJ2-3 | - | TRBV3-1/TRBV3-2 | once | CASSQYRDTQYF | TGTGCCAGCAGCCAATACAGGGATACGCAGTATTTT
TRBJ2-5 | TRBD2 | TRBV7-9 | - | CASSLGGRAETQYF | TGTGCCAGCAGCTTGGGCGGGAGGGCTGAGACCCAGTACTTC
TRBJ2-2 | - | TRBV5-4 | - | CASSSTRTHTGELFF | TGTGCCAGCAGCTCGACTAGGACTCACACCGGGGAGCTGTTTTTT
TRBJ1-6 | - | TRBV9 | - | CASSVDPDKESPLHF | TGTGCCAGCAGCGTAGACCCGGACAAGGAGTCACCCCTCCACTTT
TRBJ1-1 | - | TRBV28 | once | CASLYMSEAFF | TGTGCCAGCCTTTATATGAGCGAAGCTTTCTTT
TRBJ2-7 | TRBD1 | TRBV6-5 | - | CASSYGQGYYEQYF | TGTGCCAGCAGTTATGGACAGGGATACTACGAGCAGTACTTC
TRBJ2-1 | TRBD1 | TRBV5-1 | - | CASSSSGTDINEQFF | TGCGCCAGCAGCTCTTCCGGGACAGACATTAATGAGCAGTTCTTC
TRBJ2-1 | - | TRBV7-9 | - | CASSSLGGQFF | TGTGCCAGCAGTTCCCTCGGGGGGCAGTTCTTC
TRBJ2-7 | TRBD1 | TRBV6-5 | - | CASRRTGNEQYF | TGTGCCAGCAGACGGACAGGGAACGAGCAGTACTTC
TRBJ2-3 | TRBD2 | TRBV6-4 | many | CASSDASGSTDTQYF | TGTGCCAGCAGTGACGCTAGCGGGAGCACAGATACGCAGTATTTT